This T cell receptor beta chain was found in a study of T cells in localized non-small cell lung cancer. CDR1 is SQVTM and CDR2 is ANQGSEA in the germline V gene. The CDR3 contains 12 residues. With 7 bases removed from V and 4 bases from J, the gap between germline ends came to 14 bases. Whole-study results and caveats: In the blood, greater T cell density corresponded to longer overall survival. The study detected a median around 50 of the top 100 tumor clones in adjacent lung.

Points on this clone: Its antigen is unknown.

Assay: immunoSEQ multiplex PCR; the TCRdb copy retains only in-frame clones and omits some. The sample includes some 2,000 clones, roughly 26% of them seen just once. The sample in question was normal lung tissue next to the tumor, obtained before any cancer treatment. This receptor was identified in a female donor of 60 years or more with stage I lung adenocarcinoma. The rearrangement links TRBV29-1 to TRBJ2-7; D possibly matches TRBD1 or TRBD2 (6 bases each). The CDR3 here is CSGGGTTYEQYF. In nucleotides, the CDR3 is TGCAGCGGAGGGGGGACGACTTACGAGCAGTACTTC.